Listed below are T cell receptor beta chains from one sample, sequenced in a study of blood T cell repertoires in COVID-19. Clones were read by immunoSEQ multiplex PCR, and TCRdb kept only the in-frame ones, dropping some. Here the sample spans 230,000 or so clones, approximately 88% being singletons. Material for sequencing was PBMCs or T cells enriched from blood (not recorded which). The source of these receptors is a woman aged 35 to 49 with acute COVID-19. The CDR3 runs from the conserved cysteine through the conserved F or W. D genes are given only for firm matches. Clone size, where shown, is once, few, many, or a class for clones that have expanded.

D gene	V gene	clone size	J gene	CDR3 length	CDR3 protein	CDR3 DNA
NA	TRBV2	NA	TRBJ2-2	14	CASRQAPNTGELFF	TGTGCCAGCCGACAGGCCCCGAACACCGGGGAGCTGTTTTTT
TRBD1	TRBV5-4	NA	TRBJ2-5	15	CASSSPQGASETQYF	TGTGCCAGCAGTAGTCCCCAGGGGGCGAGTGAGACCCAGTACTTC
NA	TRBV5-1	NA	TRBJ2-1	15	CASSLVLRQGNEQFF	TGCGCCAGCAGCTTGGTTTTGCGGCAGGGCAATGAGCAGTTCTTC
NA	TRBV12-3/TRBV12-4	NA	TRBJ2-2	13	CASSFLVQGELFF	TGTGCCAGCAGTTTCCTAGTCCAGGGGGAGCTGTTTTTT
NA	TRBV5-4	NA	TRBJ2-7	14	CASSLSGVAYEQYF	TGTGCCAGCAGCTTGTCGGGAGTTGCCTACGAGCAGTACTTC
NA	TRBV11-2	NA	TRBJ2-3	15	CASSLGGRNTDTQYF	TGTGCCAGCAGCTTAGGGGGCCGTAACACAGATACGCAGTATTTT
TRBD1	TRBV7-2	NA	TRBJ1-2	13	CASSLGTGYGYTF	TGTGCCAGCAGCTTGGGGACAGGATATGGCTACACCTTC
TRBD1	TRBV19	few	TRBJ2-1	19	CASSIRGQGAISSYNEQFF	TGTGCCAGTAGTATTCGGGGACAGGGGGCGATTAGCTCCTACAATGAGCAGTTCTTC
TRBD2	TRBV19	NA	TRBJ2-3	14	CASSASRGADTQYF	TGTGCCAGTAGTGCGAGTCGGGGGGCAGATACGCAGTATTTT
TRBD1	TRBV5-8	NA	TRBJ1-2	15	CASSFRTGASYGYTF	TGTGCCAGCAGCTTCCGGACAGGGGCCAGCTATGGCTACACCTTC
TRBD1	TRBV18	NA	TRBJ2-6	17	CASSPPGTGVGANVLTF	TGTGCCAGCTCACCTCCCGGGACAGGGGTCGGGGCCAACGTCCTGACTTTC
NA	TRBV21-1	NA	TRBJ1-1	13	CASSPGQNTEAFF	TGTGCCAGCAGCCCGGGACAGAACACTGAAGCTTTCTTT
TRBD2	TRBV4-2	NA	TRBJ2-7	17	CASSQEWGLASTYEQYF	TGTGCCAGCAGCCAAGAATGGGGACTAGCGTCGACCTACGAGCAGTACTTC
NA	TRBV7-2	NA	TRBJ1-1	15	CASSFQAQGSTEAFF	TGTGCCAGCAGCTTTCAGGCCCAGGGATCCACTGAAGCTTTCTTT
NA	TRBV6-5	NA	TRBJ1-5	14	CASSYSGGDQPQHF	TGTGCCAGCAGTTACTCCGGGGGGGATCAGCCCCAGCATTTT
TRBD1	TRBV7-8	NA	TRBJ1-6	16	CASSVRQGVDNSPLHF	TGTGCCAGCAGCGTACGACAGGGAGTGGATAATTCACCCCTCCACTTT
NA	TRBV30	NA	TRBJ2-3	13	CAWSSGSTDTQYF	TGTGCCTGGAGTAGCGGGAGCACAGATACGCAGTATTTT
TRBD1	TRBV9	NA	TRBJ2-5	13	CASSVRQGETQYF	TGTGCCAGCAGCGTTAGACAGGGAGAGACCCAGTACTTC
NA	TRBV5-4	NA	TRBJ1-1	15	CASSLAQGVNTEAFF	TGTGCCAGCAGCTTGGCGCAGGGTGTGAACACTGAAGCTTTCTTT
NA	TRBV7-7	NA	TRBJ2-4	17	CASSFWLRLYAKNIQYF	TGTGCTAGCAGCTTCTGGTTGAGGCTTTATGCCAAAAACATTCAGTACTTC
NA	TRBV19	NA	TRBJ1-5	14	CASSRQPADQPQHF	TGTGCCAGTAGTAGACAGCCGGCGGATCAGCCCCAGCATTTT
NA	TRBV5-4	NA	TRBJ2-5	13	CASSLWTQETQYF	TGTGCCAGCAGCTTGTGGACTCAAGAGACCCAGTACTTC
TRBD1	TRBV5-5	NA	TRBJ1-4	14	CASSPGTGNEKLFF	TGTGCCAGCAGCCCCGGGACAGGAAATGAAAAACTGTTTTTT
NA	TRBV12-5	NA	TRBJ1-2	17	CASGLALPRQGRFGYTF	TGTGCTAGTGGTTTGGCCTTGCCGCGGCAGGGGCGCTTTGGCTACACCTTC
NA	TRBV9	NA	TRBJ1-2	15	CASSAMRQPDYGYTF	TGTGCCAGCAGCGCCATGAGGCAGCCCGACTATGGCTACACCTTC
TRBD2	TRBV4-1	NA	TRBJ2-3	15	CASSLGLAGTNTQYF	TGCGCCAGCAGCCTGGGACTAGCGGGGACTAATACGCAGTATTTT
TRBD1	TRBV19	NA	TRBJ1-5	14	CASSQTGGYQPQHF	TGTGCCAGTAGTCAGACAGGGGGTTATCAGCCCCAGCATTTT
TRBD1	TRBV19	NA	TRBJ1-2	15	CASSTTGGQSDGYTF	TGTGCCAGTAGTACCACAGGGGGCCAGAGTGATGGCTACACCTTC
TRBD1	TRBV5-1	NA	TRBJ1-5	15	CASSARTGRGQPQHF	TGCGCCAGCAGCGCCCGGACAGGTAGGGGACAGCCCCAGCATTTT
NA	TRBV25-1	NA	TRBJ2-1	14	CASSDVSSYNEQFF	TGTGCCAGCAGTGATGTGAGCTCCTACAATGAGCAGTTCTTC
NA	TRBV5-1	NA	TRBJ2-2	15	CASSPVPRGTGELFF	TGCGCCAGCAGCCCGGTCCCTCGAGGGACCGGGGAGCTGTTTTTT
NA	TRBV9	NA	TRBJ1-1	15	CASSVRGEGGTEAFF	TGTGCCAGCAGCGTTCGAGGGGAAGGGGGCACTGAAGCTTTCTTT
TRBD1	TRBV7-2	NA	TRBJ2-3	12	CASARDRATQYF	TGTGCCAGCGCCCGCGACAGGGCTACGCAGTATTTT
TRBD1	TRBV9	once	TRBJ1-4	15	CASSMTGGFGEKLFF	TGTGCCAGCAGCATGACAGGGGGGTTTGGTGAAAAACTGTTTTTT
NA	TRBV2	NA	TRBJ1-5	15	CASSPLQGVIKPQHF	TGTGCCAGCAGCCCTTTGCAAGGGGTAATTAAGCCCCAGCATTTT
NA	TRBV7-2	NA	TRBJ2-2	13	CASSLVGGGELFF	TGTGCCAGCAGCTTAGTAGGGGGCGGGGAGCTGTTTTTT
TRBD1	TRBV12-3/TRBV12-4	NA	TRBJ2-3	13	CASRGQGTDTQYF	TGTGCCAGCAGAGGACAGGGCACAGATACGCAGTATTTT
NA	TRBV18	NA	TRBJ2-1	15	CASSPNSGEYNEQFF	TGTGCCAGCTCACCAAATTCAGGGGAATACAATGAGCAGTTCTTC
NA	TRBV7-2	NA	TRBJ1-3	15	CASGNSQGSGNTIYF	TGTGCCAGCGGAAATTCACAGGGATCGGGAAACACCATATATTTT
NA	TRBV24-1	once	TRBJ2-1	13	CATSDTTYNEQFF	TGTGCCACCAGTGACACAACCTACAATGAGCAGTTCTTC
NA	TRBV9	NA	TRBJ1-1	14	CASSVVAPGTEAFF	TGTGCCAGCAGCGTAGTGGCGCCAGGCACTGAAGCTTTCTTT
NA	TRBV20-1	NA	TRBJ1-6	11	CSARDTPSLHF	TGCAGTGCTAGAGATACACCGTCCCTCCACTTT
TRBD1	TRBV19	NA	TRBJ2-5	16	CASSIDPGTGGETQYF	TGTGCCAGTAGTATAGATCCGGGGACAGGGGGGGAGACCCAGTACTTC
NA	TRBV11-2	few	TRBJ1-2	16	CASSLIKGEAPYGYTF	TGTGCCAGCAGCCTAATAAAAGGGGAGGCACCTTATGGCTACACCTTC
TRBD2	TRBV9	NA	TRBJ2-7	13	CASGGLAPLEQYF	TGTGCCAGCGGGGGACTAGCCCCCCTCGAGCAGTACTTC
TRBD1	TRBV6-5	NA	TRBJ1-4	15	CASSSTGTGNEKLFF	TGTGCCAGCAGTTCCACCGGGACAGGGAATGAAAAACTGTTTTTT
NA	TRBV15	NA	TRBJ1-1	13	CATTRQVNTEAFF	TGTGCCACTACCCGACAGGTGAACACTGAAGCTTTCTTT
TRBD1	TRBV18	NA	TRBJ1-5	16	CASSPPGTGGFQPQHF	TGTGCCAGCTCACCACCCGGGACAGGGGGCTTTCAGCCCCAGCATTTT
NA	TRBV29-1	NA	TRBJ1-1	13	CSGGRDYPTEAFF	TGCAGCGGGGGACGGGATTATCCCACTGAAGCTTTCTTT
TRBD1	TRBV19	NA	TRBJ2-5	12	CATAQGQETQYF	TGTGCCACCGCACAGGGGCAAGAGACCCAGTACTTC
NA	TRBV5-6	NA	TRBJ2-2	13	CASSRQGSGELFF	TGTGCCAGCAGCAGGCAGGGGTCCGGGGAGCTGTTTTTT
TRBD1	TRBV7-6	once	TRBJ2-5	15	CASSPKTGRQETQYF	TGTGCCAGCAGCCCTAAGACAGGGCGCCAAGAGACCCAGTACTTC
TRBD1	TRBV19	NA	TRBJ2-5	13	CASSVTGGETQYF	TGTGCCAGTAGCGTGACAGGGGGAGAGACCCAGTACTTC
TRBD1	TRBV7-2	NA	TRBJ2-4	14	CASSRSAGGNIQYF	TGTGCCAGCAGCCGCTCCGCAGGGGGAAACATTCAGTACTTC
TRBD1	TRBV10-2	NA	TRBJ2-7	17	CASSNVPPGTGGSEQYF	TGCGCCAGCAGTAACGTTCCCCCCGGGACAGGGGGCAGCGAGCAGTACTTC
NA	TRBV5-4	NA	TRBJ2-1	14	CASSLVLTNNEQFF	TGTGCCAGCAGCTTGGTTCTAACTAACAATGAGCAGTTCTTC
TRBD2	TRBV3-1/TRBV3-2	NA	TRBJ2-3	16	CASSPRLAGYTDTQYF	TGTGCCAGCAGCCCCCGACTAGCGGGGTACACAGATACGCAGTATTTT
TRBD2	TRBV11-2	NA	TRBJ2-5	15	CASSRLAGGPETQYF	TGTGCCAGCAGCCGACTAGCGGGAGGCCCGGAGACCCAGTACTTC
TRBD2	TRBV7-2	NA	TRBJ2-3	15	CASTQASGSPDTQYF	TGTGCCAGCACCCAGGCTAGCGGGAGTCCAGATACGCAGTATTTT
TRBD2	TRBV5-1	NA	TRBJ2-7	15	CASSLVAGSSYEQYF	TGCGCCAGCAGCTTGGTAGCGGGGAGCTCCTACGAGCAGTACTTC